Listed here are 3 T cell receptor beta chains from one sample, sequenced in a study of shared clonotypes between healthy human individuals. Sequencing was performed with immunoSEQ multiplex PCR; in TCRdb, only in-frame clones are kept and a portion is missing. The sample carries roughly 320,000 clones, roughly 84% recorded once. What was sequenced was memory CD8+ T cells sorted from blood. Indicated subset: CD45RO+ cells pooled with CCR7-negative TemRA cells. The receptors shown here come from a young man in good health.

This rearrangement joins TRBV7-9 to TRBJ2-2; D not certain. With 3 bases removed from V and 0 bases from J, the gap between germline ends came to 8 bases. This CDR3 region has 15 residues. Germline V CDR1 and CDR2: SEHNR, FQNEAQ (reference sequence). CDR3 DNA sequence: TGTGCCAGCAGCTTTATCAACACGAACACCGGGGAGCTGTTTTTT. Translation: CASSFINTNTGELFF.

The V call is TRBV5-6, the J call TRBJ2-3; no firm D call. Deletions cut 0 bases from V and 2 bases from J, with 4 bases between. Germline loops: CDR1 SGHDT, CDR2 YYEEEE. The CDR3 is 13 residues long. The CDR3 DNA reads TGTGCCAGCAGCTTGGGCAACACAGATACGCAGTATTTT. Translation: CASSLGNTDTQYF.

In DNA form, the CDR3 reads TGTGCCAGCAGCCATCCTGGACAGGGAGGGGAAGCTTTCTTT. Its protein product is CASSHPGQGGEAFF. The J gene is TRBJ1-1, the V gene TRBV7-6, with 8 bases that match TRBD1. Losses at the gene ends were 5 bases for V and 8 bases for J; bases not matched to a gene: 10. The CDR3 totals 14 residues. Germline assignment: CDR1 SGHVS and CDR2 FNYEAQ.